The 29 T cell receptor beta chains in this list originate from one sample, sequenced in a study of OX40 agonist ivuxolimab in advanced cancers. Profiled with immunoSEQ multiplex PCR; TCRdb holds only in-frame clones, not every one. The data contain over 95,000 clones, 85% to 90% of them singletons. Specimen: CD4+ or CD8+ T cells sorted from blood, collected in a trial of the OX40 agonist ivuxolimab. All receptors derive from an adult with an advanced solid tumor such as melanoma, head and neck, liver or kidney cancer.

CDR3 in DNA: TGCGCCAGCAGCCAAGATGTTAATCAGCCCCAGCATTTT. This gives the protein CASSQDVNQPQHF. This sequence joins TRBV4-3 and TRBJ1-5, with D unresolved. CDR1 and CDR2 (germline): LGHNA, YSLEER. The length of the CDR3 is 13 residues. V was cut by 0 bases and J by 4 bases, with 4 bases left in between.

The rearrangement joins TRBV4-1 to TRBJ2-5; 9 positions match TRBD2. The CDR3 spans 17 residues. After removal of 4 bases from V and 5 bases from J, the junction contained 14 bases not matched to a gene. The germline CDR1 and CDR2 sequences are MGHRA and YSYEKL. The CDR3 region has the DNA TGCGCCAGCAGCCCCACCCTAGCGGGGAAGTCAGGCGAGACCCAGTACTTC. Translation: CASSPTLAGKSGETQYF.

J is TRBJ2-3 and V is TRBV7-6; 9 bases are a match to TRBD1. V trimming: 5 bases; J trimming: 3 bases; junction bases outside the gene matches: 12. CDR1 SGHVS and CDR2 FNYEAQ come from the germline V gene. The CDR3 runs to 17 residues. The CDR3 region is CASSASPGQGMTDTQYF. For the CDR3, the DNA is TGTGCCAGCAGCGCTAGCCCGGGACAGGGTATGACAGATACGCAGTATTTT. Full variable domain (missing parts from reference TRBV7-6 and TRBJ2-3): GAGVSQSPRYKVTKRGQDVALRCDPISGHVSLYWYRQALGQGPEFLTYFNYEAQQDKSGLPNDRFSAERPEGSISTLTIQRTEQRDSAMYRCASSASPGQGMTDTQYFGPGTRLTVL.

V and J are TRBV30 and TRBJ1-2; TRBD1 matches 9 bases. The J segment lost 6 bases and the V segment lost 5 bases, leaving 10 bases of the junction unmatched. The CDR3 consists of 14 residues. In germline, CDR1 is GTSNPN, CDR2 SVGIG (reference sequence). This CDR3 reads CAWALGQGWDGYTF. Written as DNA, the CDR3 is TGTGCCTGGGCACTAGGACAGGGGTGGGATGGCTACACCTTC.

This rearrangement joins TRBV25-1 to TRBJ1-4; D is possibly TRBD1 (6 bases). Germline V gene data show CDR1 as MGHDK and CDR2 as SYGVNS. The CDR3 loop spans 14 amino acids. V shed 0 bases and J shed 8 bases, with 10 bases lying between them. In nucleotides, the CDR3 is TGTGCCAGCAGTGAATACAGGGGAGGCGAAAAACTGTTTTTT. This sequence encodes CASSEYRGGEKLFF.

V usage is TRBV19 and J usage is TRBJ1-5; the D gene is possibly TRBD1 (6 bases). This CDR3 comprises 14 residues. The germline CDR1 and CDR2 sequences are LNHDA and SQIVND (reference sequence). Trimming took off 6 bases at V and 1 base at J, with 10 bases between the two ends. As DNA, the CDR3 is TGTGCCAGTAGATGGGGGACAAGCAATCAGCCCCAGCATTTT. Its translation is CASRWGTSNQPQHF.

This clone showed up just once. The chain recombines TRBV7-6 with TRBJ1-3; D call uncertain. Deletions cut 5 bases from V and 0 bases from J, with 17 bases between. The CDR3 totals 17 residues. CDR1 is SGHVS, CDR2 FNYEAQ, per germline. The CDR3 nucleotides are TGTGCCAGCAGCCCGAACCGGGTTGCCTTCTCTGGAAACACCATATATTTT. As protein: CASSPNRVAFSGNTIYF.

The V and J genes are TRBV7-2 and TRBJ1-5, with 9 nucleotides matching TRBD1. The CDR3 extends over 14 amino acids. Looked up from germline, CDR1 is SGHTA and CDR2 is FQGNSA. Trimming took 5 bases from V and 5 from J; bases not matched to a gene: 4. The CDR3 reads CASSPRTGDQPQHF. CDR3 sequence (DNA): TGTGCCAGCAGCCCACGGACAGGGGATCAGCCCCAGCATTTT.

In nucleotides, the CDR3 is TGTGCCAGCAGCGGGACTAGCGGAACGAGCTCCTACAATGAGCAGTTCTTC. It translates to CASSGTSGTSSYNEQFF. The rearrangement joins TRBV11-3 to TRBJ2-1; 11 bases are shared with TRBD2. Germline-derived CDR1 and CDR2 are SGHNT and YENEEA. CDR3 length: 17 amino acids. V shed 5 bases and J 0 bases; nucleotides not matched to a gene: 6.

The V and J genes are TRBV7-2 and TRBJ1-2, with unresolved D. The CDR3 has 15 residues. V was cut by 0 bases and J by 2 bases, with 10 bases left in between. From germline, CDR1 is SGHTA and CDR2 FQGNSA. CDR3 in DNA: TGTGCCAGCAGCTTAGCGGTGGGAAGGAACTATGGCTACACCTTC. Protein product: CASSLAVGRNYGYTF.

The rearrangement links TRBV5-1 to TRBJ2-3; D perhaps matches TRBD1 (5 bases). This CDR3 has 15 residues. V lost 4 bases to trimming and J lost 3 bases, with 15 bases between them. The germline gives CDR1 SGHRS, CDR2 YFSETQ. The DNA of the CDR3 is TGCGCCAGCAGCGCCCAGGGCCCCCCTACAGATACGCAGTATTTT. This codes for CASSAQGPPTDTQYF.

The chain joins TRBV30 to TRBJ1-2; D remains ambiguous. Germline V gene sequence: CDR1 GTSNPN, CDR2 SVGIG (reference sequence). This CDR3 has 13 residues. V lost 1 base and J lost 4, with 10 bases in between. CDR3 coding DNA: TGTGCCTGGAGTGAACAGACGACCTATGGCTACACCTTC. This encodes CAWSEQTTYGYTF.

The chain has TRBV6-1 and TRBJ1-1; 7 bases are shared with TRBD1. Germline V gene sequence: CDR1 MNHNS, CDR2 SASEGT. The V gene end was trimmed by 5 bases and the J gene end by 0 bases; junction bases not matched to a gene: 3. The CDR3 length is 14 residues. For the CDR3, the DNA is TGTGCCAGCAGTAAACAGGGGATGAACACTGAAGCTTTCTTT. Translating it yields CASSKQGMNTEAFF.

This clone was counted a single time. This chain connects TRBV10-3 to TRBJ2-5; D possibly corresponds to TRBD1 (6 bases). The germline V gene has CDR1 ENHRY and CDR2 SYGVKD. V lost 0 bases to trimming and J lost 2 bases, with 10 bases between them. The CDR3 covers 15 residues. CDR3 protein: CAISESDRRQETQYF. The CDR3 nucleotides read TGTGCCATCAGTGAGTCCGACAGGAGACAAGAGACCCAGTACTTC.

A single count supports this clone. V usage is TRBV9 and J usage is TRBJ2-3, with 8 bases lining up with TRBD2. CDR3 length: 18 residues. Germline lookup yields CDR1 SGDLS and CDR2 YYNGEE. V lost 0 bases and J lost 0; bases outside the gene matches: 9. The CDR3 DNA reads TGTGCCAGCAGCGTAGGCGGGGGGTCCCTACTTAGCACAGATACGCAGTATTTT. Translated: CASSVGGGSLLSTDTQYF.

The genes are TRBV10-2 and TRBJ1-5; tentative D call: TRBD1 (6 bases). Per germline, CDR1 WSHSY and CDR2 SAAADI. V was pared by 3 bases and J by 4 bases, with 10 bases between. This CDR3 has 14 residues. CDR3 protein: CASSDQRGNQPQHF. The CDR3 DNA reads as TGCGCCAGCAGTGACCAAAGGGGGAATCAGCCCCAGCATTTT.

The rearrangement uses TRBV6-5 and TRBJ1-6; D not resolved. Trimming shortened V by 0 bases and J by 9 bases, and 3 bases separated the two germline ends. Germline-derived CDR1 and CDR2 are MNHEY and SVGAGI. The CDR3 consists of 12 residues. CDR3 DNA sequence: TGTGCCAGCAGTTACTCTCTTTCACCCCTCCACTTT. Its protein is CASSYSLSPLHF.

V is TRBV5-6 and J is TRBJ1-5; D is perhaps TRBD1 (6 bases). Germline CDR1 SGHDT, CDR2 YYEEEE. This CDR3 is built from 14 residues. Trimming cost V 3 bases and J 6 bases, with 13 bases left between them. Here the CDR3 DNA reads TGTGCCAGCAGCTCCCATCAGGGGAGTCAGCCCCAGCATTTT. It translates to CASSSHQGSQPQHF.

The chain carries TRBV5-1 and TRBJ2-5; D is uncertain. Per the germline V gene, CDR1 is SGHRS and CDR2 is YFSETQ. V lost 4 bases and J 0 bases, leaving 4 bases between the germline ends. This CDR3 region has 12 residues. CDR3 protein: CASSMYQETQYF. The CDR3 coding sequence is TGCGCCAGCAGCATGTACCAAGAGACCCAGTACTTC.

The chain uses TRBV7-2 and TRBJ2-7, with D maybe TRBD2 (6 bases). V lost 1 base to trimming and J lost 9 bases, with 13 bases between them. Germline CDR1 reads SGHTA; CDR2 reads FQGNSA. CDR3 length: 13 amino acids. Here the CDR3 DNA reads TGTGCCAGCAGCTTAGTGGGGGGAGCAGGGCAGTACTTC. It encodes CASSLVGGAGQYF.

The CDR3 bases are TGTGCCAGCAGTCCCCGACAGGGACCTTACAATGAGCAGTTCTTC. Residues: CASSPRQGPYNEQFF. The chain joins TRBV28 to TRBJ2-1; 7 bases fit TRBD1. Germline assignment: CDR1 MDHEN and CDR2 SYDVKM. The V segment lost 5 bases and the J segment 4 bases; nucleotides outside the gene matches: 8. CDR3 length equals 15 residues.

V usage is TRBV7-8 and J usage is TRBJ2-7; 10 bases map to TRBD1. Germline V gene data show CDR1 as SGHVS and CDR2 as FQNEAQ. After removal of 5 bases from V and 4 bases from J, the junction contained 8 bases not matched to a gene. CDR3 length: 15 residues. The CDR3 region has the DNA TGTGCCAGCAGCCCTTCCCGGGACAGGGGTTACGAGCAGTACTTC. It is translated as CASSPSRDRGYEQYF.

This sequence joins TRBV6-5 and TRBJ1-1, with D perhaps matching TRBD1 (5 bases). Trimming cost V 6 bases and J 4 bases, with 18 bases left between them. The V gene's germline CDR1 is MNHEY and CDR2 SVGAGI. The CDR3 is 15 amino acids. For the CDR3, the DNA is TGTGCCAGCAGGAATCCGCGGCAGGGTACCACTGAAGCTTTCTTT. Translated, it gives CASRNPRQGTTEAFF.

This rearrangement joins TRBV21-1 to TRBJ1-2; no check of the table's D call, TRBD1, against the DNA was made. TRBV21-1 is given as a pseudogene. The CDR3 length is 14 residues. Here the CDR3 reads CASSSYLLQGSYTF. The DNA for the CDR3 is TGTGCCAGCAGCTCCTACCTCCTACAGGGTAGCTACACCTTC.

This clone was seen a few times. The chain is built from TRBV18 and TRBJ1-2; possible D gene TRBD1, 6 bases. The CDR3 length is 15 residues. Germline V gene data show CDR1 as KGHSH and CDR2 as LQKENI. The V gene lost 1 base and the J gene lost 4 bases, with 13 bases spanning the gap. CDR3: CASSPRSQDSYGYTF. The CDR3 region has the DNA TGTGCCAGCTCACCACGTAGTCAGGACAGCTATGGCTACACCTTC.

This chain uses TRBV5-1 with TRBJ2-5, with D maybe TRBD2 (5 bases). CDR3 length: 12 amino acids. The germline gives CDR1 SGHRS, CDR2 YFSETQ. V lost 4 bases to trimming and J lost 1 base, with 5 bases between them. CDR3 nucleotide sequence: TGCGCCAGCAGCGAGGGCCAAGAGACCCAGTACTTC. Translation gives CASSEGQETQYF. The entire variable domain, with the rest obtained from reference TRBV5-1 and TRBJ2-5, is as follows: KAGVTQTPRYLIKTRGQQVTLSCSPISGHRSVSWYQQTPGQGLQFLFEYFSETQRNKGNFPGRFSGRQFSNSRSEMNVSTLELGDSALYLCASSEGQETQYFGPGTRLLVL.

The chain combines TRBV7-9 with TRBJ1-2; maybe TRBD1 (5 bases). Germline-derived CDR1 and CDR2 are SEHNR and FQNEAQ (reference sequence). V lost 1 base to trimming and J lost 3 bases, with 9 bases between them. This CDR3 has 14 amino acids. CDR3 in amino acids: CASSLGAGHYGYTF. CDR3 nucleotide sequence: TGTGCCAGCAGCTTAGGGGCGGGGCACTATGGCTACACCTTC.

V usage is TRBV5-6 and J usage is TRBJ1-4, with D perhaps matching TRBD1 (5 bases). CDR1 and CDR2 from the germline V gene are SGHDT and YYEEEE. The CDR3 is 14 residues long. The V end was cut by 4 bases, the J end by 0 bases, with 7 bases between. For the CDR3, the DNA is TGTGCCAGCAGCGTGACAGCAACTAATGAAAAACTGTTTTTT. It is translated as CASSVTATNEKLFF. The full variable domain, in which reference TRBV5-6 and TRBJ1-4 provide the parts outside the CDR3, is DAGVTQSPTHLIKTRGQQVTLRCSPKSGHDTVSWYQQALGQGPQFIFQYYEEEERQRGNFPDRFSGHQFPNYSSELNVNALLLGDSALYLCASSVTATNEKLFFGSGTQLSVL.

The rearrangement uses TRBV2 and TRBJ2-3; unclear D gene. V lost 0 bases and J 6 bases, leaving 4 bases between the germline ends. From germline, CDR1 is SNHLY and CDR2 FYNNEI. The CDR3 runs to 12 residues. DNA for the CDR3: TGTGCCAGCAGTGAAGCGGGGGATACGCAGTATTTT. Its protein is CASSEAGDTQYF.